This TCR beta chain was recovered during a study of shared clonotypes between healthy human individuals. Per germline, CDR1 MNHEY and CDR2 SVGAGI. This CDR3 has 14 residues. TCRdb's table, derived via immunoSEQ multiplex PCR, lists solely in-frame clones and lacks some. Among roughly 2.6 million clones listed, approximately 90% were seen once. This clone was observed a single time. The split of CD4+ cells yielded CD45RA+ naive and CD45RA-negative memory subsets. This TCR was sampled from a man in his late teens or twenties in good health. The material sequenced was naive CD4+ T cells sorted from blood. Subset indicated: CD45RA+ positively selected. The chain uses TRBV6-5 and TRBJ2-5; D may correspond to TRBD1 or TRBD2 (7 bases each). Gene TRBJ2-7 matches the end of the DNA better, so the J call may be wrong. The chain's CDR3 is CASSRGRGLDEQYF. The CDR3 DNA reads TGTGCCAGCAGTAGGGGGAGGGGGCTCGACGAGCAGTACTTC.